The 9 T cell receptor beta chains listed next were all sequenced from one sample in a study of T cell changes during pregnancy in multiple sclerosis. TCRdb keeps only in-frame clones here, not all; method: immunoSEQ multiplex PCR. The sample contains about 89,000 clones, 94% of which appear only once. The material sequenced was peripheral blood, taken in the third trimester of pregnancy. The receptors come from a female donor with multiple sclerosis, enrolled in a pregnancy study.

This clone has a single count. The chain links TRBV5-1 to TRBJ1-6; D perhaps matches TRBD1 (5 bases). Germline V gives CDR1 SGHRS, CDR2 YFSETQ. The length of the CDR3 is 16 residues. V lost 2 bases and J 4 bases, leaving 13 bases between the germline ends. CDR3 bases: TGCGCCAGCAGCTTCGTCGCAGGGTCGTATAATTCACCCCTCCACTTT. This translates into CASSFVAGSYNSPLHF.

V is TRBV7-8 and J is TRBJ2-5, with 7 bases aligning to TRBD2. The CDR3 is made up of 16 amino acids. Losses at the gene ends were 1 base for V and 2 bases for J; bases not matched to a gene: 7. Germline V gene lookup returns CDR1 SGHVS and CDR2 FQNEAQ. For the CDR3, the DNA is TGTGCCAGCAGCTTAGGGGGGGGACTACGACAAGAGACCCAGTACTTC. Amino acids: CASSLGGGLRQETQYF.

The chain uses TRBV15 and TRBJ2-5; the match to TRBD2 covers 11 bases. V was clipped by 5 bases and J by 2 bases; unmatched bases: 10. The CDR3 extends over 17 amino acids. The germline V gene encodes CDR1 LNHNV and CDR2 YYDKDF (reference sequence). The CDR3 coding sequence is TGTGCCACCAGCCCCAGGGGGACTAGCGGATATCAAGAGACCCAGTACTTC. Its translation: CATSPRGTSGYQETQYF.

V gene TRBV10-1 combines with J gene TRBJ2-1, with 16 bases matching TRBD2. V dropped 3 bases and J dropped 4; count of bases not matched to a gene: 6. This CDR3 is built from 18 residues. CDR1 is WNHNN, CDR2 SYGVQD, per germline (reference sequence). The CDR3 reads CASSDQGLAGGGYNEQFF. The CDR3 DNA sequence: TGCGCCAGCAGTGACCAGGGACTAGCGGGAGGGGGATACAATGAGCAGTTCTTC.

The genes are TRBV28 and TRBJ1-2; tentatively, D is TRBD1 (5 bases). The CDR3 runs 11 residues. Germline CDR1 and CDR2: MDHEN and SYDVKM. Trimming removed 10 bases from V and 5 bases from J, with 11 bases in between. The CDR3 sequence is CAIGGGYGYTF. Written as DNA, the CDR3 is TGTGCCATCGGGGGGGGGTATGGCTACACCTTC.

The chain joins TRBV4-1 to TRBJ1-5; D might be TRBD1 (6 bases). V lost 1 base to trimming and J lost 10 bases, with 17 bases between them. Germline V gene data show CDR1 as MGHRA and CDR2 as YSYEKL. The CDR3 loop spans 15 amino acids. CDR3 residues: CASSQVGAGTKPQHF. CDR3 sequence (DNA): TGCGCCAGCAGCCAAGTGGGGGCAGGTACCAAACCCCAGCATTTT.

V usage is TRBV6-1 and J usage is TRBJ2-3, with a tentative D call TRBD2 (5 bases). CDR1 is MNHNS and CDR2 is SASEGT in the germline V gene. Trimming removed 11 bases from V and 10 bases from J, with 16 bases in between. The CDR3 is 11 residues long. The CDR3 here is CAVREGVAQYF. The CDR3, as DNA: TGTGCCGTCCGCGAGGGTGTCGCGCAGTATTTT.

The CDR3 DNA is TGTGCCAGCTGGACACCAAAAGGAAAATCCCAAGAGACCCAGTACTTC. Translating it yields CASWTPKGKSQETQYF. The genes are TRBV2 and TRBJ2-5; a weak D match, TRBD1 (5 bases). The CDR3 spans 16 residues. Trimming removed 8 bases from V and 1 base from J, with 20 bases in between. CDR1 and CDR2 from the germline V gene are SNHLY and FYNNEI.

The V and J genes are TRBV27 and TRBJ1-5; D unclear. The CDR3 extends over 14 amino acids. Germline V gene sequence: CDR1 MNHEY, CDR2 SMNVEV (reference sequence). V was shortened by 4 bases and J by 6 bases, with 13 bases between the two germline ends. DNA for the CDR3: TGTGCCAGCAGTTCTGGGGTGGGGAGTCAGCCCCAGCATTTT. This translates into CASSSGVGSQPQHF.